The clone carrying this T cell receptor (beta chain) was recorded only once. The target antigen is unknown. Expressed TCRB transcripts were sequenced, since all the RNA that had been isolated was reverse transcribed. Assay: immunoSEQ multiplex PCR; the TCRdb copy retains only in-frame clones and omits some. The profile shows over 150,000 clones, around 7.8% of them singletons. Germline lookup yields CDR1 SGHDN and CDR2 FVKESK. The CDR3 has 21 amino acids. V trimming: 3 bases; J trimming: 5 bases; junction bases outside the gene matches: 20. This sample was taken from a study of beta chain features in type 1 diabetes. The study's findings and limits: In comparison with healthy donors, patients had naive, central memory and Treg TCRB repertoires that appeared more similar. Type 1 diabetes patients had moderately but significantly shorter TCRB CDR3s in all four CD4+ subsets.

Input material: central memory CD4+ T cells from blood. The clonotype comes from a woman between 35 and 50 years old with type 1 diabetes. The chain has TRBV14 and TRBJ2-5; 14 bases agree with TRBD2. In nucleotides, the CDR3 is TGTGCCAGCAGCCAGACGGGGAAGGGACTAGCGGGAGTTGGGTCGTCGGAGACCCAGTACTTC. Translating it yields CASSQTGKGLAGVGSSETQYF.